Presented here are 28 T cell receptor beta chains from one specimen sequenced in a study of PD-1 blockade in classical Hodgkin lymphoma. Clones were read by immunoSEQ multiplex PCR, and TCRdb kept only the in-frame ones, dropping some. The sample includes 90,000 to 100,000 clones, roughly 90% of them seen just once. Every single patient, without exception, relapsed after autologous stem cell transplantation, and brentuximab vedotin exposure varied. The sequenced sample was peripheral blood mononuclear cells (PBMCs), obtained at baseline. The receptors derive from a human donor with classical Hodgkin lymphoma.

This chain links TRBV7-7 with TRBJ2-5, with TRBD2 identical over 11 bases. The V and J ends lost 5 bases and 3 bases, in that order; junction bases with no gene match: 8. The CDR3 covers 16 residues. Germline CDR1 is SSHAT and CDR2 is FNYEAQ (reference sequence). The CDR3 loop is CASSAILLAGEETQYF. The CDR3 DNA reads as TGTGCCAGCAGCGCAATATTACTAGCGGGAGAAGAGACCCAGTACTTC.

V is TRBV28 and J is TRBJ1-5; tentatively, D is TRBD1 (5 bases). The V gene lost 2 bases and the J gene lost 6 bases, with 17 bases spanning the gap. The CDR3 extends over 16 amino acids. Germline CDR1 MDHEN, CDR2 SYDVKM. CDR3 bases: TGTGCCAGCAGTTTAGGTGTGTGGGGGGGGTCTCAGCCCCAGCATTTT. Protein: CASSLGVWGGSQPQHF.

V usage is TRBV5-1 and J usage is TRBJ2-7; perhaps TRBD1 as D (6 bases). Trimming took 0 bases from V and 3 from J, leaving 7 bases between them. The CDR3 consists of 13 residues. In germline, CDR1 is SGHRS, CDR2 YFSETQ. The CDR3 DNA sequence: TGCGCCAGCAGCTTGGGGACAGACTACGAGCAGTACTTC. Translated, it gives CASSLGTDYEQYF.

The chain has TRBV7-8 and TRBJ1-1, with unresolved D. CDR3 size: 14 residues. From germline, CDR1 is SGHVS and CDR2 FQNEAQ. Trimming cost V 0 bases and J 1 base, with 6 bases left between them. CDR3: CASSLAKTNTEAFF. The CDR3 DNA follows: TGTGCCAGCAGCTTAGCTAAGACGAACACTGAAGCTTTCTTT.

V and J are TRBV18 and TRBJ2-2; D uncertain. CDR1 KGHSH and CDR2 LQKENI come from the germline V gene. The V gene lost 6 bases and the J gene lost 7 bases, with 15 bases spanning the gap. The CDR3 contains 14 residues. The chain's CDR3 is CASSPNPDGGELFF. The CDR3 DNA sequence: TGTGCCAGCTCTCCAAACCCCGATGGCGGGGAGCTGTTTTTT.

V usage is TRBV2 and J usage is TRBJ1-4; D might be TRBD1 (5 bases). CDR3 size: 16 residues. V was trimmed by 7 bases and J by 7 bases, leaving 22 bases between them. Looked up from germline, CDR1 is SNHLY and CDR2 is FYNNEI. CDR3 in amino acids: CASKGLPTHPSEKLFF. DNA of the CDR3: TGTGCCAGCAAGGGACTCCCTACGCACCCGAGTGAAAAACTGTTTTTT.

J is TRBJ1-2 and V is TRBV28; a weak D match, TRBD1 (6 bases). V lost 6 bases to trimming and J lost 8 bases, with 19 bases between them. The CDR3 contains 14 residues. The germline gives CDR1 MDHEN, CDR2 SYDVKM. CDR3 DNA sequence: TGTGCCAGCAGAGGTGGCAGGGGAATACCCGGCTACACCTTC. Protein: CASRGGRGIPGYTF.

The V gene is TRBV6-5, the J gene TRBJ1-4, with D maybe TRBD1 (5 bases). With 4 bases removed from V and 12 bases from J, the gap between germline ends came to 24 bases. The CDR3 length is 16 residues. Germline lookup yields CDR1 MNHEY and CDR2 SVGAGI. CDR3 DNA sequence: TGTGCCAGCAGTTCGGTGGGAAGGGGCGGGATGGAGGAACTGTTTTTT. Amino acid sequence: CASSSVGRGGMEELFF.

This sequence joins TRBV19 and TRBJ2-6; 10 bases agree with TRBD1. CDR3 size: 20 residues. V was clipped by 2 bases and J by 0 bases; unmatched bases: 10. Germline V CDR1 and CDR2: LNHDA, SQIVND (reference sequence). The CDR3: CASSIRRDRGFFSGANVLTF. The CDR3 DNA sequence: TGTGCCAGTAGTATAAGGCGGGACAGGGGCTTTTTCTCTGGGGCCAACGTCCTGACTTTC. Full variable domain (outside the CDR3, taken from reference TRBV19 and TRBJ2-6): DGGITQSPKYLFRKEGQNVTLSCEQNLNHDAMYWYRQDPGQGLRLIYYSQIVNDFQKGDIAEGYSVSREKKESFPLTVTSAQKNPTAFYLCASSIRRDRGFFSGANVLTFGAGSRLTVL.

This clone was recorded only once. The rearrangement links TRBV4-1 to TRBJ2-1; 10 bases map to TRBD2. The trim removed 1 base at V and 4 bases at J, leaving 7 bases unmatched. The CDR3 sequence is 17 residues long. Germline CDR1 is MGHRA and CDR2 is YSYEKL. The CDR3 DNA reads TGCGCCAGCAGCCAAGGGGCTAGCGGGAGATCTTACAATGAGCAGTTCTTC. It codes for CASSQGASGRSYNEQFF.

This chain connects TRBV19 to TRBJ2-5, with TRBD2 identical over 15 bases. Germline values: CDR1 LNHDA, CDR2 SQIVND (reference sequence). V was clipped by 4 bases and J by 5 bases; unmatched bases: 5. The CDR3 spans 16 residues. The CDR3 DNA sequence: TGTGCCAGTAGTAGGCGGACTAGCGGGAGGGTGGAGACCCAGTACTTC. It translates to CASSRRTSGRVETQYF.

V gene TRBV6-1 combines with J gene TRBJ2-5; the match to TRBD2 covers 9 bases. This CDR3 is 16 amino acids long. Germline V lookup: CDR1 MNHNS, CDR2 SASEGT. With 4 bases clipped from V and 5 bases from J, the junction kept 11 bases outside the gene matches. The CDR3 DNA reads as TGTGCCAGCAGTGCCGCAGCGGGAGGTCCTGGGGAGACCCAGTACTTC. It specifies CASSAAAGGPGETQYF.

On this clone itself: The junction and the germline gene differ at one end; a read error may be behind it. The chain uses TRBV10-3 and TRBJ1-5; unclear D gene. Germline CDR1 ENHRY, CDR2 SYGVKD. The length of the CDR3 is 13 residues. CDR3 loop: CAISEASHQPQHF. The CDR3 coding sequence is TGTGCCATCAGTGAGGCTAGCCATCAGCCCCAGCATTTT.

The chain carries TRBV28 and TRBJ2-7; a weak D match, TRBD2 (6 bases). The V end was cut by 4 bases, the J end by 5 bases, with 12 bases between. This CDR3 contains 13 residues. Germline V gene lookup returns CDR1 MDHEN and CDR2 SYDVKM. The chain's CDR3 is CASSSPGLDEQYF. DNA for the CDR3: TGTGCCAGCAGTTCGCCGGGACTGGACGAGCAGTACTTC.

The table lists this clone with a count of one. This chain joins TRBV7-9 and TRBJ2-1, with D possibly being TRBD2 (5 bases). Germline V gene lookup returns CDR1 SEHNR and CDR2 FQNEAQ (reference sequence). The CDR3 runs 16 residues. Trimming removed 1 base from V and 2 bases from J, with 12 bases in between. The CDR3 reads CASSLEVARPYNEQFF. The CDR3 DNA reads as TGTGCCAGCAGCTTAGAGGTAGCGCGACCCTACAATGAGCAGTTCTTC.

The chain is built from TRBV28 and TRBJ2-3; no clear D gene. Trimming cost V 5 bases and J 6 bases, with 12 bases left between them. This CDR3 is built from 13 residues. CDR1 MDHEN and CDR2 SYDVKM come from the germline V gene. CDR3 protein: CASSGYLPDTQYF. The DNA for the CDR3 is TGTGCCAGCAGTGGCTACCTCCCGGATACGCAGTATTTT.

This chain connects TRBV7-9 to TRBJ1-1; TRBD1 might be the D (5 bases). The V end lost 4 bases, the J end lost 4 bases, and 16 bases lay between the germline ends. CDR1 and CDR2 from the germline V gene are SEHNR and FQNEAQ (reference sequence). This CDR3 region has 15 residues. In DNA, the CDR3 is TGTGCCAGCAGCTCAAGCGGACAAGGGAGCACTGAAGCTTTCTTT. This encodes CASSSSGQGSTEAFF. Variable domain in full (rest from reference TRBV7-9 and TRBJ1-1): DTGVSQNPRHKITKRGQNVTFRCDPISEHNRLYWYRQTLGQGPEFLTYFQNEAQLEKSRLLSDRFSAERPKGSFSTLEIQRTEQGDSAMYLCASSSSGQGSTEAFFGQGTRLTVV.

Worth noting for this clone: This CDR3 is also generated by other DNA sequences in the sample. The chain is built from TRBV27 and TRBJ2-7, with no clear D. V was pared by 4 bases and J by 4 bases, with 5 bases between. The CDR3 length is 11 residues. Per the germline V gene, CDR1 is MNHEY and CDR2 is SMNVEV (reference sequence). CDR3 in amino acids: CASSSGYEQYF. The CDR3 DNA reads as TGTGCCAGCAGTTCCGGATACGAGCAGTACTTC.

The chain uses TRBV6-5 and TRBJ1-1; D may be TRBD1 (6 bases). Germline V CDR1 and CDR2: MNHEY, SVGAGI. The length of the CDR3 is 14 residues. The V and J ends lost 10 bases and 5 bases respectively, with 20 bases between them. The CDR3 region is CATPWRGLGTEAFF. The CDR3, as DNA: TGTGCCACCCCATGGCGGGGGCTGGGGACTGAAGCTTTCTTT.

V is TRBV7-9 and J is TRBJ1-4; D unresolved. Trimming removed 1 base at V and 5 bases at J, with 20 bases between. This CDR3 is built from 18 residues. Germline-derived CDR1 and CDR2 are SEHNR and FQNEAQ (reference sequence). The CDR3 loop reads CASSLEGRPSRRNEKLFF. As DNA, the CDR3 is TGTGCCAGCAGCTTAGAAGGAAGGCCGTCAAGGAGGAATGAAAAACTGTTTTTT.

The sample holds a few counts of this clone. The rearrangement joins TRBV19 to TRBJ1-2, with 9 bases identical to TRBD1. The ends lost 6 bases at V and 6 bases at J; junction bases unmatched: 5. There are 13 residues in the CDR3. Germline-derived CDR1 and CDR2 are LNHDA and SQIVND (reference sequence). CDR3 protein: CASSTGTGHGYTF. The CDR3 region has the DNA TGTGCCAGTAGCACCGGGACAGGGCATGGCTACACCTTC.

The gene calls are TRBV10-2 and TRBJ1-2; the D is unclear. The germline V and J ends were trimmed by 7 bases and 2 bases, with 14 bases remaining between them. Germline assignment: CDR1 WSHSY and CDR2 SAAADI. The CDR3 is made up of 14 amino acids. CDR3: CASKTEVTNYGYTF. The CDR3 DNA sequence: TGCGCCAGCAAGACCGAGGTCACAAACTATGGCTACACCTTC.

This chain joins TRBV19 and TRBJ2-3, with TRBD2 matching 10 bases. The CDR3 runs 19 residues. Trimming removed 3 bases from V and 2 bases from J; junction bases left unmatched: 14. Looked up from germline, CDR1 is LNHDA and CDR2 is SQIVND (reference sequence). For the CDR3, the DNA is TGTGCCAGTAGTATGCGACGCAGCGGGAGGGCAGGGTCCACAGATACGCAGTATTTT. Amino acid sequence: CASSMRRSGRAGSTDTQYF.

This clone was observed a handful of times. The V call is TRBV30, the J call TRBJ1-4; perhaps TRBD1 as D (6 bases). V was shortened by 5 bases and J by 8 bases, with 9 bases between the two germline ends. Germline-derived CDR1 and CDR2 are GTSNPN and SVGIG (reference sequence). The CDR3 spans 11 residues. Here the CDR3 reads CAWEGGEKLFF. In DNA, the CDR3 is TGTGCCTGGGAGGGGGGAGAAAAACTGTTTTTT.

This clone has only one observation. The rearrangement links TRBV5-1 to TRBJ2-7, with no clear D. Trimming cost V 4 bases and J 2 bases, with 19 bases left between them. This CDR3 comprises 16 residues. Germline V lookup: CDR1 SGHRS, CDR2 YFSETQ. The CDR3 region is CASSPSHGRKAYEQYF. In nucleotides, the CDR3 is TGCGCCAGCAGCCCCTCGCACGGCAGGAAGGCCTACGAGCAGTACTTC.

This clone was detected only once. The chain combines TRBV5-1 with TRBJ2-3, with D maybe TRBD1 (6 bases). This CDR3 contains 17 residues. V was shortened by 3 bases and J by 1 base, with 18 bases between the two germline ends. Germline CDR1 is SGHRS and CDR2 is YFSETQ. The CDR3 spells CASSSGNGQSRTDTQYF. In DNA form, the CDR3 reads TGCGCCAGCAGCTCGGGAAATGGACAGTCCCGCACAGATACGCAGTATTTT. The complete variable domain, with remaining parts taken from reference TRBV5-1 and TRBJ2-3, reads KAGVTQTPRYLIKTRGQQVTLSCSPISGHRSVSWYQQTPGQGLQFLFEYFSETQRNKGNFPGRFSGRQFSNSRSEMNVSTLELGDSALYLCASSSGNGQSRTDTQYFGPGTRLTVL.

CDR3 loop: CASSLGGDYGYTF. For the CDR3, the DNA is TGTGCCAGCAGTTTGGGGGGGGACTATGGCTACACCTTC. The V call is TRBV28, the J call TRBJ1-2; D possibly corresponds to TRBD1 (5 bases). The length of the CDR3 is 13 residues. Between the trimmed V and J ends, which lost 3 bases and 3 bases, there was a span of 8 bases. Germline V lookup: CDR1 MDHEN, CDR2 SYDVKM.

This clone was recorded a few times. The V call is TRBV28, the J call TRBJ1-2; 7 bases agree with TRBD1. This CDR3 is 12 amino acids long. The germline V gene has CDR1 MDHEN and CDR2 SYDVKM. V shed 2 bases and J 8 bases; nucleotides not matched to a gene: 2. CDR3 amino acids: CASSLTGVGYTF. DNA for the CDR3: TGTGCCAGCAGTTTAACAGGGGTAGGCTACACCTTC.